The clone carrying this T cell receptor beta chain was detected only a few times. No antigen is known for it. Each CDR3 protein gets one entry after TCRdb re-called the 5' RACE reads with MiXCR. The repertoire has a few hundred thousand distinct CDR3 sequences, about 10% of them found once; the top ten carry roughly a fifth. The record originates from a study of CD8 T cells in ankylosing spondylitis. Notes on the study in general: Disease-linked clones had a CD8+ phenotype and relatively low frequency in peripheral blood. The authors reported significant enrichment of disease-linked clones in matched ankylosing spondylitis synovial fluid.

Trimming pared 0 bases from V and 2 bases from J, leaving 8 bases between. Germline CDR1 reads KGHSH; CDR2 reads LQKENI. The CDR3 has 16 amino acids. This chain links TRBV18 with TRBJ2-6, with a possible D match to TRBD1 (5 bases). Sequenced input: blood, either unsorted or a sorted T cell fraction (not recorded which). The clonotype comes from a male donor with ankylosing spondylitis or in good health (not recorded which). The CDR3: CASSPPRVTGANVLTF. The CDR3 DNA reads as TGTGCCAGCTCACCACCCAGGGTAACTGGGGCCAACGTCCTGACTTTC. The full variable domain, in which reference TRBV18 and TRBJ2-6 provide the parts outside the CDR3, is NAGVMQNPRHLVRRRGQEARLRCSPMKGHSHVYWYRQLPEEGLKFMVYLQKENIIDESGMPKERFSAEFPKEGPSILRIQQVVRGDSAAYFCASSPPRVTGANVLTFGAGSRLTVL.